This T cell receptor (beta chain) was captured by sequencing in a study of T cell changes during pregnancy in multiple sclerosis. J gave up 2 bases and V 0 bases, and 4 bases lay outside the gene matches. The germline V gene encodes CDR1 LNHNV and CDR2 YYDKDF (reference sequence). The CDR3 is 18 amino acids. This clone was seen just once. Profiled with immunoSEQ multiplex PCR; TCRdb holds only in-frame clones, not every one. The sample contains under 60,000 clones, 92% of which appear only once. The source material was CD4+ T cells from peripheral blood mononuclear cells, sampled after pregnancy. This chain joins TRBV15 and TRBJ2-3, with TRBD2 matching 14 bases. The sequence was collected from a female donor with multiple sclerosis, enrolled in a pregnancy study. CDR3 nucleotide sequence: TGTGCCACCAGCAGAGACGGACTAGCGGGAGGTAACACAGATACGCAGTATTTT. As protein: CATSRDGLAGGNTDTQYF.